This entry features one T cell receptor (beta chain) sequence. Its specificity is unknown. The CDR3 extends over 17 amino acids. CDR1 and CDR2 (germline): LGHNA, YNFKEQ. Trimming cost V 4 bases and J 3 bases, with 20 bases left between them. Researchers ran the PCR with 60 Vbeta and 13 Jbeta primers. Profiled with immunoSEQ multiplex PCR; TCRdb holds only in-frame clones, not every one. The data contain roughly 110,000 clones, over 65% of them seen just once; the ten biggest clones take up 2.5%. This record belongs to a study of cytomegalovirus exposure and HLA in healthy donors. General study results and limits: A previous analysis found most TCR beta V segments productive roughly 90% or roughly 30% of the time.

The sequencing input was PBMCs. This clonotype was sampled from a woman in her late teens or twenties in good health and CMV-seronegative. The chain links TRBV4-2 to TRBJ2-3; the D gene is possibly TRBD2 (5 bases). CDR3 residues: CASSLGLAGGPTDTQYF. DNA of the CDR3: TGTGCCAGCAGCCTTGGATTGGCGGGCGGCCCTACAGATACGCAGTATTTT.